A selection of T cell receptor beta chains follows, all from one sample in a study of blood T cell repertoires in COVID-19. The protocol was immunoSEQ multiplex PCR, while the TCRdb copy is restricted to in-frame clones and leaves out a portion. The repertoire holds 350,000 or so clones, with roughly nine tenths as singletons. The material sequenced was peripheral blood. These receptors were collected from a woman in her fifties or sixties with COVID-19, enrolled during active disease. The conserved cysteine and the conserved F or W are not part of the CDR3 here.

>TRBV10-2|13
ASRPRQTSNQPQH
>TRBV27|13
ASSLGLAGYNEQF
>TRBV6-2/TRBV6-3|14
ASSPMGQGFFSPLH
>TRBV25-1|13
ASSVPGTGGTGYT
>TRBV5-8|13
ASSLGPGGSYEQY
>TRBV28|13
ASSRTGVSGNTIY
>TRBV7-2|11
ASSLQRGHEQF
>TRBV3-1/TRBV3-2|12
ASSGQEPRGAQY
>TRBV7-2|17
ASSLALIAGDRAKNIQY
>TRBV5-8|13
ASSPVGGFNYGYT
>TRBV3-1/TRBV3-2|13
ASSHSGTGDEKLF
>TRBV4-1|13
ASSQDGQANQPQH
>TRBV13|12
ASSLRAGGNTIY
>TRBV20-1|8
SASPTEAF
>TRBV5-1|13
ASSLNRGGDYGYT
>TRBV7-9|11
ASSQTGDTEAF
>TRBV9|8
ASLNYGYT
>TRBV9|13
ASSPGTGKTDTQY
>TRBV9|14
ASSVGGVLDRGGAF
>TRBV12-3/TRBV12-4|11
ASSPLGPDTQY
>TRBV23-1|10
AREAETSEQY
>TRBV5-1|13
ASTSEGLKRGEQF
>TRBV4-2|13
ASSRGPEEAGELF
>TRBV5-1|12
ASSLGDRAGGYT
>TRBV30|10
AWSTRGTEAF
>TRBV6-6|14
ASRESWDSVNSPLH
>TRBV20-1|10
SASVNSYGYT
>TRBV6-5|13
ASSRRGDSGNTIY
>TRBV27|12
ASSGEGGGTEAF
>TRBV7-6|13
ASTQEAVSGNTIY
>TRBV24-1|10
ATRGAIGGYT
>TRBV19|13
ASSRQGSANYGYT
>TRBV19|15
ASSILGESTSRQTQY
>TRBV5-1|12
ASSLGQTYNEQF
>TRBV18|13
ASSTTDANTGELF
>TRBV4-1|14
ASSQGTASSNQPQH
>TRBV5-1|12
ASSLGTGPTEAF
>TRBV9|12
ASSVGQMNTEAF
>TRBV5-4|13
ASSPGQYSNQPQH
>TRBV6-1|11
ASSEGTGYGYT
>TRBV19|12
ASSTSSSSYEQY
>TRBV7-2|13
ASSLWSGGREKLF
>TRBV28|12
ASEDSTDYNEQF
>TRBV18|12
ASSPTGGYTEAF
>TRBV5-5|14
ASSSSQGAFNYGYT